Below, one T cell receptor beta chain is given with its context. Antigen specificity is unknown. The data were obtained in a study of T cell responses to AZD1222 COVID-19 vaccine. Study results and caveats: White British people made up most donors, females outnumbered males, and clonal diversity was possibly underestimated. Increased Spike-specific TCR breadth and depth were observed after two AZD1222 doses.

TCRdb keeps only in-frame clones here, not all; method: immunoSEQ multiplex PCR. The table includes fewer than 130,000 clones, over 75% detected once. Germline V CDR1 and CDR2: GTSNPN, SVGIG (reference sequence). Trimming left V 0 bases short and J 4 bases short, with 33 bases between. The CDR3 consists of 21 residues. Sequencing used peripheral blood, obtained on day 0 of AZD1222 vaccination. The gene calls are TRBV30 and TRBJ1-1; D remains ambiguous. The sequence derives from an adult in good health. CDR3 loop: CAWSVSAVIRFIRAGSTEAFF. Here the CDR3 DNA reads TGTGCCTGGAGTGTGTCGGCCGTTATACGATTCATACGAGCCGGCAGCACTGAAGCTTTCTTT.